These T cell receptor beta chains were read from a single sample in a study of blood T cell repertoires in COVID-19. Profiling relied on immunoSEQ multiplex PCR, and the TCRdb table lists in-frame clones only, not all of them. The data hold about 190,000 clones, with roughly 78% observed a single time. Source material: peripheral blood. These receptors were obtained from a woman of 80 years or more with active or convalescent COVID-19. Each CDR3 is given with its conserved first and last residue. A D gene is named only where the DNA matches it firmly.

V gene: TRBV5-6
D gene: .
J gene: TRBJ1-1
CDR3 protein: CASFPGGDINTEAFF

V gene: TRBV5-1
D gene: .
J gene: TRBJ1-4
CDR3 protein: CASSFEDEKLFF

V gene: TRBV7-9
D gene: .
J gene: TRBJ2-3
CDR3 protein: CASNDRGGADTQYF

V gene: TRBV24-1
D gene: TRBD1
J gene: TRBJ1-1
CDR3 protein: CATSDSSRQGWEAFF

V gene: TRBV23-1
D gene: TRBD2
J gene: TRBJ2-1
CDR3 protein: CASSQPPIGGYNEQFF

V gene: TRBV30
D gene: .
J gene: TRBJ1-5
CDR3 protein: CAWSVSGNQPQHF

V gene: TRBV5-4
D gene: .
J gene: TRBJ1-2
CDR3 protein: CATLKSGGNYGYTF

V gene: TRBV5-4
D gene: .
J gene: TRBJ2-7
CDR3 protein: CASSSRTELSYEQYF

V gene: TRBV3-1/TRBV3-2
D gene: .
J gene: TRBJ2-7
CDR3 protein: CASSQGGPSPYEQYF

V gene: TRBV3-1/TRBV3-2
D gene: .
J gene: TRBJ2-1
CDR3 protein: CASSQALLSVGEQFF

V gene: TRBV27
D gene: TRBD1
J gene: TRBJ2-5
CDR3 protein: CASTGTVQETQYF

V gene: TRBV5-4
D gene: TRBD1
J gene: TRBJ1-2
CDR3 protein: CASSLGQGEYGYTF

V gene: TRBV5-1
D gene: .
J gene: TRBJ1-4
CDR3 protein: CASSDSGNEKLFF

V gene: TRBV25-1
D gene: .
J gene: TRBJ2-2
CDR3 protein: CASSQGNTGELFF

V gene: TRBV7-9
D gene: .
J gene: TRBJ1-2
CDR3 protein: CASSLAIAGAASYTF

V gene: TRBV11-2
D gene: TRBD1
J gene: TRBJ1-6
CDR3 protein: CASSPGQGVRF

V gene: TRBV3-1/TRBV3-2
D gene: TRBD1
J gene: TRBJ1-2
CDR3 protein: CASSPLQGARGYTF

V gene: TRBV24-1
D gene: .
J gene: TRBJ1-5
CDR3 protein: CATSDPRSGGNSNQPQHF

V gene: TRBV5-1
D gene: .
J gene: TRBJ2-3
CDR3 protein: CASSLEQGRDTQYF

V gene: TRBV28
D gene: .
J gene: TRBJ1-4
CDR3 protein: CASSYFDPQGINEKLFF

V gene: TRBV5-6
D gene: .
J gene: TRBJ2-7
CDR3 protein: CASSPTTGLVYEQYF

V gene: TRBV4-1
D gene: .
J gene: TRBJ2-1
CDR3 protein: CASSQGLDNEQFF

V gene: TRBV4-1
D gene: .
J gene: TRBJ2-7
CDR3 protein: CASSTGRDTYEQYF

V gene: TRBV25-1
D gene: TRBD2
J gene: TRBJ2-2
CDR3 protein: CASSDPRAGTNTGELFF

V gene: TRBV28
D gene: .
J gene: TRBJ1-3
CDR3 protein: CASSLLQSSGNTIYF

V gene: TRBV30
D gene: TRBD1
J gene: TRBJ2-7
CDR3 protein: CAWSEGTGGYEQYF

V gene: TRBV7-2
D gene: TRBD1
J gene: TRBJ1-4
CDR3 protein: CASSLSSGTGVGEKLFF

V gene: TRBV4-1
D gene: .
J gene: TRBJ2-3
CDR3 protein: CASSRLPWGGTDTQYF

V gene: TRBV20-1
D gene: .
J gene: TRBJ1-3
CDR3 protein: CSASSGGSGNTIYF

V gene: TRBV5-6
D gene: TRBD1
J gene: TRBJ1-2
CDR3 protein: CASSLSGGGGYGYTF

V gene: TRBV15
D gene: .
J gene: TRBJ2-1
CDR3 protein: CATSDPTGGVGSLEQFF

V gene: TRBV19
D gene: TRBD2
J gene: TRBJ2-7
CDR3 protein: CASSIVLAASSYEQYF

V gene: TRBV7-9
D gene: .
J gene: TRBJ1-5
CDR3 protein: CASSPDRPQPQHF

V gene: TRBV5-1
D gene: TRBD2
J gene: TRBJ2-7
CDR3 protein: CASSDPSGGAEEQYF

V gene: TRBV29-1
D gene: .
J gene: TRBJ1-1
CDR3 protein: CSVVTGLEAFF

V gene: TRBV24-1
D gene: .
J gene: TRBJ2-3
CDR3 protein: CATSAKREVTDTQYF

V gene: TRBV5-1
D gene: TRBD2
J gene: TRBJ2-5
CDR3 protein: CASSTAGGQETQYF

V gene: TRBV7-8
D gene: TRBD1
J gene: TRBJ2-3
CDR3 protein: CASNGQGSTDTQYF

V gene: TRBV7-9
D gene: .
J gene: TRBJ1-1
CDR3 protein: CASSSQTGETEAFF

V gene: TRBV6-6
D gene: TRBD2
J gene: TRBJ2-5
CDR3 protein: CASALAGGPETQYF

V gene: TRBV4-1
D gene: TRBD2
J gene: TRBJ2-3
CDR3 protein: CASSHPSGGANTQYF

V gene: TRBV4-1
D gene: .
J gene: TRBJ2-3
CDR3 protein: CASSRRADTQYF

V gene: TRBV9
D gene: TRBD1
J gene: TRBJ1-2
CDR3 protein: CASSEGTGGDYGYTF

V gene: TRBV19
D gene: TRBD2
J gene: TRBJ2-1
CDR3 protein: CASSIGLAGGPRTGEQFF

V gene: TRBV5-1
D gene: .
J gene: TRBJ1-1
CDR3 protein: CASSLTGLATEAFF

V gene: TRBV5-1
D gene: .
J gene: TRBJ2-7
CDR3 protein: CASSLGQANYEQYF

V gene: TRBV19
D gene: .
J gene: TRBJ2-5
CDR3 protein: CASSISDWETQYF

V gene: TRBV29-1
D gene: TRBD2
J gene: TRBJ2-1
CDR3 protein: CSVDPSGGILNEQFF

V gene: TRBV29-1
D gene: TRBD1
J gene: TRBJ2-5
CDR3 protein: CSVGGTGSETQYF

V gene: TRBV5-1
D gene: TRBD2
J gene: TRBJ2-5
CDR3 protein: CASSLAASGGPYQETQYF

V gene: TRBV7-8
D gene: .
J gene: TRBJ1-1
CDR3 protein: CASSLGGGSAFF

V gene: TRBV28
D gene: TRBD1
J gene: TRBJ1-1
CDR3 protein: CASSRIGQGNTEAFF

V gene: TRBV12-3/TRBV12-4
D gene: .
J gene: TRBJ1-3
CDR3 protein: CASRSNSGNTIYF

V gene: TRBV10-2
D gene: TRBD1
J gene: TRBJ1-4
CDR3 protein: CASRNTQGANEKLFF

V gene: TRBV21-1
D gene: .
J gene: TRBJ2-6
CDR3 protein: CASSIPPCGTAVSGANVLTF